A selection of T cell receptor beta chains follows, all from one sample in a study of T-cell memory formation after mild COVID-19. TCRdb processed the 5' RACE reads anew with MiXCR; each CDR3 protein has one entry. Of tens of thousands of distinct CDR3 sequences listed, about 6.1% are singletons. The specimen was PBMCs or a T cell subset sorted from them (not recorded which). The receptor source for this set is an adult who had mild COVID-19 (a few samples of this study predate the infection). Cell type and time point are not known. CDR3s include the opening cysteine and the closing phenylalanine or tryptophan. Each record gives: V gene, D gene, J gene, clone size, CDR3 DNA, CDR3 protein. D genes are given only for firm matches. The size entry is marked missing in some rows and otherwise reads once, few, many or a size class.

v_call: TRBV10-3; d_call: TRBD1; j_call: TRBJ1-1; clone_size: few; cdr3_nt: TGTGCCATCAGTGGGGATCAGGGGGCAAGAAGCACTGAAGCTTTCTTT; cdr3_aa: CAISGDQGARSTEAFF
v_call: TRBV30; d_call: TRBD2; j_call: TRBJ2-1; clone_size: few; cdr3_nt: TGTGCCTGGAGTGGGGGACTATACAATGAGCAGTTCTTC; cdr3_aa: CAWSGGLYNEQFF
v_call: TRBV6-1; d_call: NA; j_call: TRBJ1-2; clone_size: NA; cdr3_nt: TGTGCCAGCAGTGAAGTGGGGTACGTCGTATATGGCTACACCTTC; cdr3_aa: CASSEVGYVVYGYTF
v_call: TRBV20-1; d_call: NA; j_call: TRBJ2-1; clone_size: many; cdr3_nt: TGCAGTGCTAGGCCCCCACGAGGGTCCTACAATGAGCAGTTCTTC; cdr3_aa: CSARPPRGSYNEQFF
v_call: TRBV24-1; d_call: TRBD2; j_call: TRBJ2-1; clone_size: few; cdr3_nt: TGTGCCACCAGTGATCTACGGGGGGGGTCCTACAATGAGCAGTTCTTC; cdr3_aa: CATSDLRGGSYNEQFF
v_call: TRBV6-6; d_call: NA; j_call: TRBJ2-5; clone_size: many; cdr3_nt: TGTGCCAGCAGTTACCTCAGGGGAAACAGAGAGACCCAGTACTTC; cdr3_aa: CASSYLRGNRETQYF
v_call: TRBV7-2; d_call: NA; j_call: TRBJ2-4; clone_size: many; cdr3_nt: TGTGCCAGCAGCTTAGCCCGGGAGCAAAACATTCAGTACTTC; cdr3_aa: CASSLAREQNIQYF
v_call: TRBV5-1; d_call: TRBD2; j_call: TRBJ2-5; clone_size: many; cdr3_nt: TGCGCCAGTCAGCGGGGAAGCCAAGAGACCCAGTACTTC; cdr3_aa: CASQRGSQETQYF
v_call: TRBV7-2; d_call: TRBD1; j_call: TRBJ1-3; clone_size: few; cdr3_nt: TGTGCCAGCAGCTTGGACAGGGGAACCATATATTTT; cdr3_aa: CASSLDRGTIYF
v_call: TRBV6-6; d_call: TRBD1; j_call: TRBJ1-4; clone_size: many; cdr3_nt: TGTGCCAGCAGTTCCAGGGGACAGGGTTCTGAAAAACTGTTTTTT; cdr3_aa: CASSSRGQGSEKLFF
v_call: TRBV19; d_call: TRBD2; j_call: TRBJ2-3; clone_size: few; cdr3_nt: TGTGCCAGTACCCTAGCGGGAATACTAGATACGCAGTATTTT; cdr3_aa: CASTLAGILDTQYF
v_call: TRBV28; d_call: NA; j_call: TRBJ2-7; clone_size: many; cdr3_nt: TGTGCCAGCAGCTCACCGGGGCAGGGGTTCTACGAGCAGTACTTC; cdr3_aa: CASSSPGQGFYEQYF
v_call: TRBV30; d_call: TRBD1; j_call: TRBJ1-1; clone_size: NA; cdr3_nt: TGTGCCTGGAGTGTACTAAGGGACAGGGATAAAGCTTTCTTT; cdr3_aa: CAWSVLRDRDKAFF
v_call: TRBV2; d_call: NA; j_call: TRBJ2-5; clone_size: few; cdr3_nt: TGTGCCAGCAGTTCGGGGATCCAAGAGACCCAGTACTTC; cdr3_aa: CASSSGIQETQYF
v_call: TRBV5-5; d_call: NA; j_call: TRBJ1-3; clone_size: many; cdr3_nt: TGTGCCAGCAGCTTCGGTAACTCTGGAAACACCATATATTTT; cdr3_aa: CASSFGNSGNTIYF
v_call: TRBV5-1; d_call: TRBD2; j_call: TRBJ2-7; clone_size: few; cdr3_nt: TGCGCCAGCAGCAGCGGGACTCCGTCCGGCGAGCAGTACTTC; cdr3_aa: CASSSGTPSGEQYF
v_call: TRBV11-2; d_call: NA; j_call: TRBJ2-3; clone_size: few; cdr3_nt: TGTGCCAGCAGCTTAGATCCCCGTGGCACAGATACGCAGTATTTT; cdr3_aa: CASSLDPRGTDTQYF
v_call: TRBV4-1; d_call: NA; j_call: TRBJ1-2; clone_size: few; cdr3_nt: TGCGCCAGCAGCCAAGTTTCAGCTTCAAACTATGGCTACACCTTC; cdr3_aa: CASSQVSASNYGYTF
v_call: TRBV24-1; d_call: TRBD2; j_call: TRBJ2-1; clone_size: many; cdr3_nt: TGTGCCACCAGTGATTCGCGGGGACTAGCCGATCTCAATGAGCAGTTCTTC; cdr3_aa: CATSDSRGLADLNEQFF
v_call: TRBV30; d_call: NA; j_call: TRBJ1-1; clone_size: NA; cdr3_nt: TGTGCCTGGAGTAAAGGGAGGAGGAATACGAACACTGAAGCTTTCTTT; cdr3_aa: CAWSKGRRNTNTEAFF
v_call: TRBV20-1; d_call: NA; j_call: TRBJ2-4; clone_size: many; cdr3_nt: TGCAGTGCTAGAGTAACGGGGGAACGGGTTCAGTACTTC; cdr3_aa: CSARVTGERVQYF
v_call: TRBV6-2/TRBV6-3; d_call: NA; j_call: TRBJ1-2; clone_size: NA; cdr3_nt: TGTGCCAGCAGTAAAACAGACCTATATGGCTACACCTTC; cdr3_aa: CASSKTDLYGYTF
v_call: TRBV20-1; d_call: NA; j_call: TRBJ2-7; clone_size: NA; cdr3_nt: TGCAGTGCTAGAGACCGGCAGGGAAGTTCGGACGAGCAGTACTTC; cdr3_aa: CSARDRQGSSDEQYF
v_call: TRBV11-2; d_call: NA; j_call: TRBJ1-3; clone_size: NA; cdr3_nt: TGTGCCAGCAGCCAAGGGGGATCCTCTAGGTTTACCATATATTTT; cdr3_aa: CASSQGGSSRFTIYF
v_call: TRBV7-2; d_call: NA; j_call: TRBJ2-7; clone_size: few; cdr3_nt: TGTGCCAGCAGCTTACGGCAGGTCTTGAGGGAGCAGTACTTC; cdr3_aa: CASSLRQVLREQYF
v_call: TRBV7-2; d_call: NA; j_call: TRBJ2-1; clone_size: medium-sized; cdr3_nt: TGTGCCAGCAGCTTAGGTCTAGCGCTGAGCTCCTACAATGAGCAGTTCTTC; cdr3_aa: CASSLGLALSSYNEQFF
v_call: TRBV24-1; d_call: TRBD1; j_call: TRBJ2-6; clone_size: many; cdr3_nt: TGTGCCACCAGCGACAGGGCGCCGGGGGCCAACGTCCTGACTTTC; cdr3_aa: CATSDRAPGANVLTF
v_call: TRBV6-2/TRBV6-3; d_call: TRBD2; j_call: TRBJ2-1; clone_size: NA; cdr3_nt: TGTGCCAGCAGTTCTGGGACTAGCGGGAGTAATGAGCAGTTCTTC; cdr3_aa: CASSSGTSGSNEQFF
v_call: TRBV5-1; d_call: TRBD2; j_call: TRBJ2-3; clone_size: many; cdr3_nt: TGCGCCAGCAGCTTGGGTCTAGCGGGGGTATATTCCACAGATACGCAGTATTTT; cdr3_aa: CASSLGLAGVYSTDTQYF
v_call: TRBV3-1; d_call: NA; j_call: TRBJ1-6; clone_size: few; cdr3_nt: TGTGCCAGCAGCCTAACGGACAGTCGATCACCCCTCCACTTT; cdr3_aa: CASSLTDSRSPLHF
v_call: TRBV5-1; d_call: TRBD1; j_call: TRBJ2-3; clone_size: many; cdr3_nt: TGCGCCAGCAGCGTTCCTCGACAGGGATTGACAGATACGCAGTATTTT; cdr3_aa: CASSVPRQGLTDTQYF
v_call: TRBV7-2; d_call: NA; j_call: TRBJ1-5; clone_size: many; cdr3_nt: TGTGCCAGCACCCCCCAGGGACTGGGTGATCAGCCCCAGCATTTT; cdr3_aa: CASTPQGLGDQPQHF
v_call: TRBV20-1; d_call: TRBD2; j_call: TRBJ2-3; clone_size: many; cdr3_nt: TGCAGTGCCATCCAAGCGGGACCCACAGATACGCAGTATTTT; cdr3_aa: CSAIQAGPTDTQYF
v_call: TRBV3-1; d_call: NA; j_call: TRBJ1-2; clone_size: NA; cdr3_nt: TGTGCCAGCAGCCTCGAAGACCCGCGCTATGGCTACACCTTC; cdr3_aa: CASSLEDPRYGYTF
v_call: TRBV3-1; d_call: NA; j_call: TRBJ2-7; clone_size: few; cdr3_nt: TGTGCCAGCAGCCAAGGGACCGTGAGGGACGAGCAGTACTTC; cdr3_aa: CASSQGTVRDEQYF
v_call: TRBV5-1; d_call: NA; j_call: TRBJ2-4; clone_size: medium-sized; cdr3_nt: TGCGCCAGCAGCCCCAGTGTCCGGGGAGCCAAAAACATTCAGTACTTC; cdr3_aa: CASSPSVRGAKNIQYF
v_call: TRBV4-3; d_call: NA; j_call: TRBJ1-1; clone_size: many; cdr3_nt: TGCGCCAGCAGCCAAGATTATGTGGGGAGGACTGAAGCTTTCTTT; cdr3_aa: CASSQDYVGRTEAFF
v_call: TRBV12-3/TRBV12-4; d_call: NA; j_call: TRBJ1-1; clone_size: few; cdr3_nt: TGTGCCAGCAGTTCAAAGAGCGGGAACACTGAAGCTTTCTTT; cdr3_aa: CASSSKSGNTEAFF
v_call: TRBV18; d_call: NA; j_call: TRBJ2-6; clone_size: NA; cdr3_nt: TGTGCCAGCTCACCGCAAACAACGACGCGGGGGCGTCTTTCTGGGGCCAACGTCCTGACTTTC; cdr3_aa: CASSPQTTTRGRLSGANVLTF